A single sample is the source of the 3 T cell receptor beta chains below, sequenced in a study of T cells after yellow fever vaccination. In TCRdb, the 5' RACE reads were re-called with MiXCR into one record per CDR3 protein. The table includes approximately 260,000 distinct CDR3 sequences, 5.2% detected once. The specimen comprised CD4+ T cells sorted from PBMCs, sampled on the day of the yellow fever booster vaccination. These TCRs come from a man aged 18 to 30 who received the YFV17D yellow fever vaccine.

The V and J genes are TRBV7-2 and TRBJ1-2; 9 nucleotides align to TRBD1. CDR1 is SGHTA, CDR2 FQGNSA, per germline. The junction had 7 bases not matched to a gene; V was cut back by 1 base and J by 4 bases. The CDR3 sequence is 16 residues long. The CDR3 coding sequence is TGTGCCAGCAGCTTAGAGAACAGGGGGCTCGGCTATGGCTACACCTTC. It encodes CASSLENRGLGYGYTF.

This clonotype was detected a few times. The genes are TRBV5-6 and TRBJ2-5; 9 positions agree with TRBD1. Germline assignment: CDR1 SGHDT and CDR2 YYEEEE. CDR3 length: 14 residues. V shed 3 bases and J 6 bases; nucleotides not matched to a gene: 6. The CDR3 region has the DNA TGTGCCAGCAGCTCGGGACAGGGAGGGAAGACCCAGTACTTC. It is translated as CASSSGQGGKTQYF. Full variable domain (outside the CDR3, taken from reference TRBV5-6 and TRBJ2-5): DAGVTQSPTHLIKTRGQQVTLRCSPKSGHDTVSWYQQALGQGPQFIFQYYEEEERQRGNFPDRFSGHQFPNYSSELNVNALLLGDSALYLCASSSGQGGKTQYFGPGTRLLVL.

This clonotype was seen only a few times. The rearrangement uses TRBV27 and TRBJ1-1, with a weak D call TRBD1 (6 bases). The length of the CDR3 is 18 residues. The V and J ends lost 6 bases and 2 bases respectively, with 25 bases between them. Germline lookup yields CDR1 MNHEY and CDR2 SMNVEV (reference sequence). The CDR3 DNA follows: TGTGCCAGCAGCTTTTTGGACCCACAGGGACTTATAAACACTGAAGCTTTCTTT. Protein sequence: CASSFLDPQGLINTEAFF.